This T cell receptor beta chain was recorded in a study of cytomegalovirus exposure and HLA in healthy donors. PCR employed 60 Vbeta and 13 Jbeta primers. Assay used: immunoSEQ multiplex PCR; TCRdb lists only in-frame clones, some missing. The sample lists approximately 250,000 clones, approximately 78% occurring once. On this clone: Antigen unknown.

General study findings and limits: In vitro assays verified that three CMV-associated chains recognized CMV antigens specifically. In a later analysis, most CMV-associated TCR beta chains appeared HLA-restricted. An analysis was carried out at a later point. It showed that HLA-associated TCR beta chains were more clonally expanded than equally common non-associated chains.

CDR3 length equals 16 residues. Losses at the gene ends were 5 bases for V and 8 bases for J; bases not matched to a gene: 15. From germline, CDR1 is SGHNT and CDR2 YENEEA. The V call is TRBV11-3, the J call TRBJ2-1; TRBD1 matches 7 bases. The source is a boy aged 5 to 17 in good health and CMV-seronegative. The sequencing input was PBMCs. Here the CDR3 reads CASSPPGQSTLDEQFF. In DNA, the CDR3 is TGTGCCAGCAGCCCTCCGGGACAGTCAACTCTGGATGAGCAGTTCTTC.